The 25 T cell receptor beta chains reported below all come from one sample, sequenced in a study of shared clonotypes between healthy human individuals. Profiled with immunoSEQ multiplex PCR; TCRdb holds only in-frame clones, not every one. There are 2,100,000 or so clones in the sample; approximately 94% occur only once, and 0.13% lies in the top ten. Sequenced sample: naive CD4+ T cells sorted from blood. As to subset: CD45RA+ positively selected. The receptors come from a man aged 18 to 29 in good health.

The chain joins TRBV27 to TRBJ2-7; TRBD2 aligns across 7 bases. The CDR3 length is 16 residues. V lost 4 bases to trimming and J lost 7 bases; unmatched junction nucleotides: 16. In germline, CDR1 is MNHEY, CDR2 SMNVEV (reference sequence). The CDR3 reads CASSSAPGTTYEEQYF. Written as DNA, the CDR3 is TGTGCCAGCAGTTCAGCTCCCGGGACTACCTACGAAGAGCAGTACTTC.

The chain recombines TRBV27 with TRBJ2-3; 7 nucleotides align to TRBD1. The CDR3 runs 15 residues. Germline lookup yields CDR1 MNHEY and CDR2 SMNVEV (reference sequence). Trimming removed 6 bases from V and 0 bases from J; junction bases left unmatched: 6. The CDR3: CASSTGQTSTDTQYF. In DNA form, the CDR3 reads TGTGCCAGCAGCACGGGACAGACAAGCACAGATACGCAGTATTTT.

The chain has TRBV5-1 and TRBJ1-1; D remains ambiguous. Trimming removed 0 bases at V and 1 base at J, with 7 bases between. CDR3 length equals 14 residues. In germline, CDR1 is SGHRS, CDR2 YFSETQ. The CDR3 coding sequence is TGCGCCAGCAGCTTGGAGGTCCCGAACACTGAAGCTTTCTTT. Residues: CASSLEVPNTEAFF.

The CDR3 loop is CASSPGGIRYEQYF. The CDR3 DNA reads as TGCGCCAGCAGCCCAGGAGGGATTCGATACGAGCAGTACTTC. This chain links TRBV10-2 with TRBJ2-7, with a tentative D call TRBD2 (6 bases). The germline V gene has CDR1 WSHSY and CDR2 SAAADI. CDR3 length: 14 amino acids. V gave up 6 bases and J gave up 4 bases, with 16 bases separating them.

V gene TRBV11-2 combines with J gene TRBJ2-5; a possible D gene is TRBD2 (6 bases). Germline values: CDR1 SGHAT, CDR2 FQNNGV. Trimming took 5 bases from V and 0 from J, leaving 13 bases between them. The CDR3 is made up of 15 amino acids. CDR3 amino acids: CASSPGLGYQETQYF. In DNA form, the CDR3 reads TGTGCCAGCAGCCCGGGACTGGGGTACCAAGAGACCCAGTACTTC. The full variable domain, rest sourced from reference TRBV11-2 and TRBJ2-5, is EAGVAQSPRYKIIEKRQSVAFWCNPISGHATLYWYQQILGQGPKLLIQFQNNGVVDDSQLPKDRFSAERLKGVDSTLKIQPAKLEDSAVYLCASSPGLGYQETQYFGPGTRLLVL.

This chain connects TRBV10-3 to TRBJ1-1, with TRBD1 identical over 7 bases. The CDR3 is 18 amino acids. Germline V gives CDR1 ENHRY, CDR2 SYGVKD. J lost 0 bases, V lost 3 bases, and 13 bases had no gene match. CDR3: CAISEFLGDSQLNTEAFF. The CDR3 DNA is TGTGCCATCAGTGAATTCCTTGGGGACAGCCAATTGAACACTGAAGCTTTCTTT.

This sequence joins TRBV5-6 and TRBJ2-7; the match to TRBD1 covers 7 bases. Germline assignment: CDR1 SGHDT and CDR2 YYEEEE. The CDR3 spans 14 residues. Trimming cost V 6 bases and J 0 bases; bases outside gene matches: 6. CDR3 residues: CASTETGTSYEQYF. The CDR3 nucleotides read TGTGCCAGCACCGAGACAGGGACCTCCTACGAGCAGTACTTC.

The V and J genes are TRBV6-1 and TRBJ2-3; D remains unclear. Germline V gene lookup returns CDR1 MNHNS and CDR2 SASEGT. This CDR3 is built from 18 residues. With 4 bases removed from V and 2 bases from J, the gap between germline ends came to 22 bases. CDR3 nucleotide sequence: TGTGCCAGCAGTGTCCGGCAGGTTAATGCGGTGTCCACAGATACGCAGTATTTT. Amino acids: CASSVRQVNAVSTDTQYF.

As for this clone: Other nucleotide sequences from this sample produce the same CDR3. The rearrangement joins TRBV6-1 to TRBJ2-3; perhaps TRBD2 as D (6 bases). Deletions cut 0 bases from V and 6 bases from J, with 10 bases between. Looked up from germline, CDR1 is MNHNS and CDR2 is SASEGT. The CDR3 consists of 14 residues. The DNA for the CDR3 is TGTGCCAGCAGTGAAGCGCTTCGGGGGGATACGCAGTATTTT. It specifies CASSEALRGDTQYF.

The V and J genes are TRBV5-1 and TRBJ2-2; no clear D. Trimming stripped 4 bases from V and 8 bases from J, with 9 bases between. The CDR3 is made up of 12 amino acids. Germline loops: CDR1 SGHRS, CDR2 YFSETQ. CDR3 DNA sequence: TGCGCCAGCAGCCTGTCCATTGGGGAGCTGTTTTTT. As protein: CASSLSIGELFF.

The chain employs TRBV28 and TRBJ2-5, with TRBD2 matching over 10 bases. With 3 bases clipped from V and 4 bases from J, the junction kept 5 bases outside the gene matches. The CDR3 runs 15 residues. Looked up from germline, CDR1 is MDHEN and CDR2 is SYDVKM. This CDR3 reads CASSFDSGGAETQYF. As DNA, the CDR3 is TGTGCCAGCAGTTTCGACAGCGGGGGGGCAGAGACCCAGTACTTC. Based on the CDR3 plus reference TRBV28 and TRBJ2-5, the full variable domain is DVKVTQSSRYLVKRTGEKVFLECVQDMDHENMFWYRQDPGLGLRLIYFSYDVKMKEKGDIPEGYSVSREKKERFSLILESASTNQTSMYLCASSFDSGGAETQYFGPGTRLLVL.

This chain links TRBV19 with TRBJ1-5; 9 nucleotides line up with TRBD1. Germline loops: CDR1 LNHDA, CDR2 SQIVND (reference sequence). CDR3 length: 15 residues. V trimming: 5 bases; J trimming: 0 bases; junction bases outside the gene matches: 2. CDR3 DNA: TGTGCCAGTAGTGCGGACAGGGGTAGCAATCAGCCCCAGCATTTT. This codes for CASSADRGSNQPQHF.

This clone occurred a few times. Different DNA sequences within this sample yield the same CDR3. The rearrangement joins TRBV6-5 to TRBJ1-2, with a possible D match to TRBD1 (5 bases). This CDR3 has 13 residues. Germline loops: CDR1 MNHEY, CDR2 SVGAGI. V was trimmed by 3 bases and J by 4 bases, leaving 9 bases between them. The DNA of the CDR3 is TGTGCCAGCAGTTATGACAGATCCTATGGCTACACCTTC. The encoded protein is CASSYDRSYGYTF.

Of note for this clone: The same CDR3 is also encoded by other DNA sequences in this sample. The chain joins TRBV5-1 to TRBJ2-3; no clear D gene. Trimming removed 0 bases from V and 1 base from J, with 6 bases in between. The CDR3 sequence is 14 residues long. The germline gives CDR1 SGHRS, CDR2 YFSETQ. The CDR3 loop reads CASSLGLGTDTQYF. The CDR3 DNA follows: TGCGCCAGCAGCTTGGGGCTAGGCACAGATACGCAGTATTTT.

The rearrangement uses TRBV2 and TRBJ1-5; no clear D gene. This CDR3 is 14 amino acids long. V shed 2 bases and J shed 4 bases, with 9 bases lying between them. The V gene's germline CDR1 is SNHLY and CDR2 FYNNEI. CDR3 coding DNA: TGTGCCAGCAGTGAATTTAGCACAAATCAGCCCCAGCATTTT. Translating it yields CASSEFSTNQPQHF.

The DNA of the CDR3 is TGTGCCAGCAGTTACGCGGACACTAATCAGCCCCAGCATTTT. Translating it yields CASSYADTNQPQHF. The J gene is TRBJ1-5, the V gene TRBV6-6; possibly TRBD1 for D (5 bases). CDR3 length: 14 amino acids. Germline V gene data show CDR1 as MNHNY and CDR2 as SVGAGI (reference sequence). V lost 2 bases and J 4 bases, leaving 9 bases between the germline ends.

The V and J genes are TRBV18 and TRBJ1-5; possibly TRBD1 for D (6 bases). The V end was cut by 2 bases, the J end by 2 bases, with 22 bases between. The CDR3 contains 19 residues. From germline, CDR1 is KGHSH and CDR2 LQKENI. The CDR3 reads CASSPTGPGDGYGNQPQHF. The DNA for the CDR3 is TGTGCCAGCTCACCAACCGGGCCAGGGGACGGGTATGGCAATCAGCCCCAGCATTTT.

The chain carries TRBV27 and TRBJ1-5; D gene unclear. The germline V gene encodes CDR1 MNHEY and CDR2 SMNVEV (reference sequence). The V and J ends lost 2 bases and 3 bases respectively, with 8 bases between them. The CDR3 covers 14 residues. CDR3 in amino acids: CASSLVATNQPQHF. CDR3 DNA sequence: TGTGCCAGCAGTTTAGTGGCAACCAATCAGCCCCAGCATTTT.

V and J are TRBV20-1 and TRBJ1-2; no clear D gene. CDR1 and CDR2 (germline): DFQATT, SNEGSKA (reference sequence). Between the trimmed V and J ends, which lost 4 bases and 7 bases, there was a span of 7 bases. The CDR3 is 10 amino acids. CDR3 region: CSATLFGYTF. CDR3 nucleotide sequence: TGCAGTGCTACCTTGTTTGGCTACACCTTC.

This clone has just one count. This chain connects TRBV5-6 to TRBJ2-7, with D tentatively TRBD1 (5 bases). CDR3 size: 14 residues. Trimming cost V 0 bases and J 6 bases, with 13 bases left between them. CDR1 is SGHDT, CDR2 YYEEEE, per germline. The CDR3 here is CASSLGGRVGEQYF. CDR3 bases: TGTGCCAGCAGCTTGGGGGGCAGGGTCGGCGAGCAGTACTTC.

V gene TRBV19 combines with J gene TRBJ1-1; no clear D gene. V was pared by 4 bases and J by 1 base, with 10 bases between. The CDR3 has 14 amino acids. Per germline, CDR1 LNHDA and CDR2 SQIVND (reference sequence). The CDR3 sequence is CASSRLPANTEAFF. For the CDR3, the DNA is TGTGCCAGTAGTAGACTTCCGGCGAACACTGAAGCTTTCTTT.

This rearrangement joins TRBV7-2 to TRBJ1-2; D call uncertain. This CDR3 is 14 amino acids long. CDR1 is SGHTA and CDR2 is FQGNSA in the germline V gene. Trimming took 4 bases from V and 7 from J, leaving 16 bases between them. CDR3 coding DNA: TGTGCCAGCAGCTCGCGACAAGTAGCAGGTGGCTACACCTTC. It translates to CASSSRQVAGGYTF.

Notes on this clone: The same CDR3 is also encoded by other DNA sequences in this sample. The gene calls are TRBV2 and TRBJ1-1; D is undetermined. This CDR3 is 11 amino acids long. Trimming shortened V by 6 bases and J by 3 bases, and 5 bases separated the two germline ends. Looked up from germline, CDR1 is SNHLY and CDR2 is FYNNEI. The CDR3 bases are TGTGCCAGCAGCGGGGACACTGAAGCTTTCTTT. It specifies CASSGDTEAFF.

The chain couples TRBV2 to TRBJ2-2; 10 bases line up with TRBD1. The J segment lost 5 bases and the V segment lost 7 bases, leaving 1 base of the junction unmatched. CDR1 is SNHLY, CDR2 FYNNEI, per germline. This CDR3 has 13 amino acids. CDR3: CASTGQGTGELFF. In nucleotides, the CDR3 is TGTGCCAGCACGGGACAGGGGACCGGGGAGCTGTTTTTT.

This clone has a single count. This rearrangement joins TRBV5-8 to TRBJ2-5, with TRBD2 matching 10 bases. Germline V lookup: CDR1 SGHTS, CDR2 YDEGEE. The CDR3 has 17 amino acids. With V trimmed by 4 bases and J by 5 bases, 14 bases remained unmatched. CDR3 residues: CASSPVKGLAGDETQYF. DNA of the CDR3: TGTGCCAGCAGCCCCGTAAAGGGGCTAGCGGGAGACGAGACCCAGTACTTC. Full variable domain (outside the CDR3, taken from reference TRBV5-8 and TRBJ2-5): EAGVTQSPTHLIKTRGQQATLRCSPISGHTSVYWYQQALGLGLQFLLWYDEGEERNRGNFPPRFSGRQFPNYSSELNVNALELEDSALYLCASSPVKGLAGDETQYFGPGTRLLVL.